This record looks at one T cell receptor beta chain sequence and its context. Recovery among Cohort 3 donors was established by two negative PCRs, clearance, or symptom resolution. This record belongs to a study of blood T cell repertoires in COVID-19. For the study at large: T cells, B-cell-depleted T cells, or PBMCs provided the cDNA or gDNA that served as material.

As originally analysed: The assay estimated nucleated cells by amplifying reference gene primers. The assay was immunoSEQ multiplex PCR, and TCRdb's table has in-frame clones only and misses some. Clone size and V and J calls were adopted from that table, with D and trimming inferred from the DNA. The table has approximately 290,000 clones, 75% to 90% seen once. This CDR3 has 14 amino acids. Trimming removed 1 base at V and 6 bases at J, with 12 bases between. The germline V gene encodes CDR1 SEHNR and CDR2 FQNEAQ (reference sequence). Sequenced input: PBMCs or T cells enriched from blood (not recorded which). The chain has TRBV7-9 and TRBJ1-2; D might be TRBD1 (5 bases). This receptor was obtained from a woman younger than 45 who had recovered from COVID-19. This chain's CDR3 is CASSLEGGVNGYTF. The CDR3 region has the DNA TGTGCCAGCAGCTTAGAAGGAGGGGTCAATGGCTACACCTTC.